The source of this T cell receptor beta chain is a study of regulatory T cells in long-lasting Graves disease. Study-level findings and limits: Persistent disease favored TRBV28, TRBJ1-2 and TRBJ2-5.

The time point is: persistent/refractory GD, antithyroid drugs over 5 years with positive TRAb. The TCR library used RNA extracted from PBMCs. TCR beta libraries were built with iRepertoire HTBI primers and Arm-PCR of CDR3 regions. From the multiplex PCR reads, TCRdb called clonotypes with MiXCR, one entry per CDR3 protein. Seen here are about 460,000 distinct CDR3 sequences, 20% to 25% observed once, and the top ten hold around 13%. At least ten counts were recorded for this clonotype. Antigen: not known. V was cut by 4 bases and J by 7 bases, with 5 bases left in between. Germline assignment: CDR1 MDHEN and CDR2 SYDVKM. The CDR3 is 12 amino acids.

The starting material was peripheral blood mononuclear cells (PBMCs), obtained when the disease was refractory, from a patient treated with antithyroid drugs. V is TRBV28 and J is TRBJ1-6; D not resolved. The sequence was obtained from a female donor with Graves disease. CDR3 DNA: TGTGCCAGCAGTTCCGGGAATTCACCCCTCCACTTT. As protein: CASSSGNSPLHF.